This is a list of T cell receptor beta chains from one sample in a study of technical replicates of blood from a few donors. Produced via immunoSEQ multiplex PCR; TCRdb's table is partial and in-frame only. Here the sample spans 55,000 to 75,000 clones, around 96% being singletons. Input material: PBMCs. These receptors originate from a human donor in good health. Some clones in this sample may be carry-over from other donors' samples. The CDR3 runs from the conserved cysteine through the conserved F or W. The D gene is left open where the match is weak. Rows may omit the clone size; those that give it use once, few, many or a size class.

V gene	D gene	clone size	J gene	CDR3 protein	CDR3 DNA
TRBV28	TRBD1	once	TRBJ1-2	CASSLWTGGTYGYTF	TGTGCCAGCAGTTTATGGACAGGGGGCACCTATGGCTACACCTTC
TRBV12-5	-	-	TRBJ2-1	CASGGDTYNEQFF	TGTGCTAGTGGGGGGGACACCTACAATGAGCAGTTCTTC
TRBV28	-	-	TRBJ2-4	CASSSPSPGDKNIQYF	TGTGCCAGCAGTTCCCCATCCCCCGGGGACAAAAACATTCAGTACTTC
TRBV15	-	-	TRBJ1-6	CATSRDQGSPLHF	TGTGCCACCAGCAGAGATCAGGGGTCACCCCTCCACTTT
TRBV11-2	-	-	TRBJ2-7	CASSLDGGGPYEQYF	TGTGCCAGCAGCTTAGATGGCGGGGGCCCCTACGAGCAGTACTTC
TRBV7-2	TRBD1	-	TRBJ1-4	CASSLQGSNEKLFF	TGTGCCAGCAGCCTACAGGGGTCTAATGAAAAACTGTTTTTT
TRBV7-9	-	-	TRBJ2-7	CASSSQWTAREQYF	TGTGCCAGCAGCTCCCAGTGGACTGCCCGGGAGCAGTACTTC
TRBV5-1	TRBD2	-	TRBJ2-5	CASSLEGGRGETQYF	TGCGCCAGCAGCTTGGAGGGCGGGAGGGGAGAGACCCAGTACTTC
TRBV7-9	TRBD1	-	TRBJ2-7	CASSNPGQGREQYF	TGTGCCAGCAGCAACCCCGGACAGGGTCGTGAGCAGTACTTC
TRBV27	TRBD1	-	TRBJ2-7	CASSLKGQAYEQYF	TGTGCCAGCAGTTTAAAGGGACAGGCCTACGAGCAGTACTTC
TRBV5-1	-	-	TRBJ2-7	CASSPKQGHYEQYF	TGCGCCAGCAGCCCTAAGCAGGGGCACTACGAGCAGTACTTC
TRBV10-3	TRBD1	-	TRBJ1-1	CAISEGGQGGTEAFF	TGTGCCATCAGTGAGGGGGGACAGGGGGGAACTGAAGCTTTCTTT
TRBV6-6	TRBD1	-	TRBJ2-7	CASTGQGASYEQYF	TGTGCCAGCACGGGACAGGGGGCCTCCTACGAGCAGTACTTC
TRBV21-1	-	-	TRBJ2-7	CASSILPISGRISYEQYF	TGTGCCAGCAGCATATTACCTATTAGCGGGAGAATCTCCTACGAGCAGTACTTC
TRBV4-1	-	-	TRBJ1-1	CASSQGDRGRGREAFF	TGCGCCAGCAGCCAAGGGGATAGGGGCAGGGGTCGTGAAGCTTTCTTT
TRBV7-2	-	-	TRBJ2-5	CASSFVSTQETQYF	TGTGCCAGCAGCTTTGTTTCTACCCAAGAGACCCAGTACTTC
TRBV19	TRBD1	-	TRBJ2-7	CASSRDRDPEQYF	TGTGCCAGTAGTAGGGACAGGGATCCGGAGCAGTACTTC
TRBV4-3	-	-	TRBJ1-5	CASSQDLGGPQPQHF	TGCGCCAGCAGCCAAGATTTGGGAGGGCCTCAGCCCCAGCATTTT
TRBV21-1	-	-	TRBJ2-3	CASSKGLWWTGNLGSGDTQYF	TGTGCCAGCAGCAAAGGGCTCTGGTGGACAGGGAATTTGGGTTCAGGAGATACGCAGTATTTT
TRBV7-8	-	-	TRBJ2-7	CASSFAGSRNEQYF	TGTGCCAGCAGCTTCGCAGGGTCGAGAAACGAGCAGTACTTC
TRBV5-5	-	-	TRBJ1-2	CASSLGGYYGYTF	TGTGCCAGCAGCTTGGGAGGTTACTATGGCTACACCTTC
TRBV20-1	-	-	TRBJ2-5	CSAGLLETQYF	TGCAGTGCTGGCCTTTTGGAGACCCAGTACTTC
TRBV10-3	TRBD1	-	TRBJ1-2	CATNRDRSYTF	TGTGCCACCAACCGGGACAGATCCTACACCTTC
TRBV18	TRBD2	-	TRBJ2-1	CASSPAGVEFF	TGTGCCAGCTCACCAGCGGGGGTTGAGTTCTTC
TRBV4-2	-	-	TRBJ2-5	CASSQAYSAGGQYQETQYF	TGTGCCAGCAGCCAAGCTTATTCCGCGGGGGGACAGTACCAAGAGACCCAGTACTTC
TRBV14	-	-	TRBJ2-7	CASSQGPFVREDGQYF	TGTGCCAGCAGCCAAGGCCCTTTTGTCAGGGAGGACGGGCAGTACTTC
TRBV9	-	-	TRBJ2-7	CASSDPPGGSGEQYF	TGTGCCAGCAGCGACCCCCCCGGGGGATCGGGGGAGCAGTACTTC
TRBV18	-	-	TRBJ2-3	CASSPALVDIGTQYF	TGTGCCAGCTCACCAGCACTAGTTGATATCGGTACGCAGTATTTT
TRBV27	-	-	TRBJ1-1	CASSKTGNQNTEAFF	TGTGCCAGCAGTAAAACAGGGAACCAGAACACTGAAGCTTTCTTT
TRBV2	-	-	TRBJ1-1	CASSDAAALNTEAFF	TGTGCCAGCAGTGATGCGGCGGCTTTGAACACTGAAGCTTTCTTT
TRBV4-1	TRBD2	-	TRBJ2-5	CASSQDLAGGLRETQYF	TGCGCCAGCAGCCAAGACCTGGCGGGGGGGCTCCGAGAGACCCAGTACTTC
TRBV7-2	-	-	TRBJ2-5	CASSLESAGETQYF	TGTGCCAGCAGCTTAGAGTCCGCGGGGGAGACCCAGTACTTC
TRBV4-3	TRBD1	-	TRBJ1-2	CASSQDDRAYGYTF	TGCGCCAGCAGCCAGGATGACAGGGCGTATGGCTACACCTTC
TRBV6-4	TRBD1	-	TRBJ1-3	CASSDSAGGSGNTIYF	TGTGCCAGCAGTGACTCGGCAGGGGGCTCTGGAAACACCATATATTTT
TRBV11-2	TRBD2	-	TRBJ2-5	CASSPFWLAGSPGETQYF	TGTGCCAGCAGCCCTTTCTGGCTAGCGGGGTCGCCTGGAGAGACCCAGTACTTC
TRBV25-1	TRBD2	once	TRBJ2-2	CASTPSSGNTGELFF	TGTGCCAGCACTCCTTCTAGCGGGAACACCGGGGAGCTGTTTTTT
TRBV6-5	TRBD2	-	TRBJ2-3	CASRKTSGDRTQYF	TGTGCCAGCAGGAAGACTAGCGGGGACCGTACGCAGTATTTT
TRBV6-5	-	-	TRBJ1-1	CASNHRDTEAFF	TGTGCCAGCAACCACAGAGACACTGAAGCTTTCTTT
TRBV5-4	-	-	TRBJ1-6	CASSANSEAWSPLHF	TGTGCCAGCAGCGCTAACTCAGAGGCATGGTCACCCCTCCACTTT
TRBV18	-	-	TRBJ1-1	CASSPRQANTEAFF	TGTGCCAGCTCACCCCGACAGGCTAACACTGAAGCTTTCTTT
TRBV6-5	-	many	TRBJ1-2	CASSPLYGYTF	TGTGCCAGCAGTCCCTTATATGGCTACACCTTC
TRBV7-2	TRBD2	-	TRBJ2-5	CASSFNSGGQGETQYF	TGTGCCAGCAGCTTCAATAGCGGGGGCCAGGGAGAGACCCAGTACTTC
TRBV7-3	TRBD1	-	TRBJ2-1	CASSLRDRDNEQFF	TGTGCCAGCAGCTTGCGGGACAGGGACAATGAGCAGTTCTTC
TRBV13	-	-	TRBJ2-3	CASSGLRERVVQYF	TGTGCCAGCTCGGGCCTCCGGGAGCGAGTGGTGCAGTATTTT
TRBV4-3	TRBD2	once	TRBJ2-3	CASSQDAQRGGRDTQYF	TGCGCCAGCAGCCAAGATGCTCAGCGGGGGGGGCGAGATACGCAGTATTTT
TRBV5-8	-	-	TRBJ2-2	CASSLTQRDTGELFF	TGTGCCAGCAGCTTGACTCAGCGGGACACCGGGGAGCTGTTTTTT
TRBV5-1	TRBD2	few	TRBJ2-1	CASSASGGYNEQFF	TGCGCCAGCAGCGCTAGCGGGGGGTACAATGAGCAGTTCTTC
TRBV7-2	TRBD2	-	TRBJ2-2	CASSPGTSGVTGELFF	TGTGCCAGCAGCCCCGGTACTAGCGGGGTCACCGGGGAGCTGTTTTTT
TRBV4-2	TRBD2	once	TRBJ2-1	CASSQGLGGGHEQFF	TGTGCCAGCAGCCAAGGTTTGGGGGGGGGTCATGAGCAGTTCTTC
TRBV7-2	-	-	TRBJ1-2	CASRKDRSTNYGYTF	TGTGCCAGCAGAAAGGACAGATCTACTAACTATGGCTACACCTTC